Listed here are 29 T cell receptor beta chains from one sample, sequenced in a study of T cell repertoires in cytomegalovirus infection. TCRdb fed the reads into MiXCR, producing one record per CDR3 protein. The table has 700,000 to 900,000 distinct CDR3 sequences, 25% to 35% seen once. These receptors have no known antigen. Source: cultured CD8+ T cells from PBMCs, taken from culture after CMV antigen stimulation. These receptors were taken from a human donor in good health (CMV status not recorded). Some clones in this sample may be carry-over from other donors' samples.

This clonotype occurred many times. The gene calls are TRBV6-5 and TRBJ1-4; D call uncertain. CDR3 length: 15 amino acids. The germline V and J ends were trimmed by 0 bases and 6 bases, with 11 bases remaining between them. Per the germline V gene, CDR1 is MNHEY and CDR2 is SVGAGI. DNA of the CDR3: TGTGCCAGCAGTTACTCGAGTGCTCTCGATGAAAAACTGTTTTTT. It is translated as CASSYSSALDEKLFF.

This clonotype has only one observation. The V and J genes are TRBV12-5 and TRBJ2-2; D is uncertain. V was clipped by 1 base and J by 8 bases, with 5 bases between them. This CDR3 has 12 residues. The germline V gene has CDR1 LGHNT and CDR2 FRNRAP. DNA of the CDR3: TGTGCTAGTGGTTTGGGGGCAGGGGAGCTGTTTTTT. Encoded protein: CASGLGAGELFF.

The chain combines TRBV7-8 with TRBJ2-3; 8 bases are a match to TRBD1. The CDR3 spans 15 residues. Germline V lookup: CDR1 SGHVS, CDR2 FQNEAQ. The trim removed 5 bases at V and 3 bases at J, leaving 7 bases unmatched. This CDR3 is CASSPRTGRTDTQYF. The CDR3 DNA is TGTGCCAGCAGCCCTCGGACAGGGAGAACAGATACGCAGTATTTT.

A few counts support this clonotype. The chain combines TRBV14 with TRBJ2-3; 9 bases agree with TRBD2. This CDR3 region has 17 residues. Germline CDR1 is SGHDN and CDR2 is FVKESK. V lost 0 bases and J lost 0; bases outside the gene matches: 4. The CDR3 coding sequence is TGTGCCAGCAGCCAAGATCTGACTAGCGGCAGCACAGATACGCAGTATTTT. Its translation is CASSQDLTSGSTDTQYF.

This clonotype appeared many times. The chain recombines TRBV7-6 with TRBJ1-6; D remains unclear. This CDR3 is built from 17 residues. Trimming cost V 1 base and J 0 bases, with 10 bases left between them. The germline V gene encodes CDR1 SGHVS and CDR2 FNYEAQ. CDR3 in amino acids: CASSLDLGSSYNSPLHF. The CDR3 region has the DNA TGTGCCAGCAGCTTAGATTTGGGTAGCTCCTATAATTCACCCCTCCACTTT.

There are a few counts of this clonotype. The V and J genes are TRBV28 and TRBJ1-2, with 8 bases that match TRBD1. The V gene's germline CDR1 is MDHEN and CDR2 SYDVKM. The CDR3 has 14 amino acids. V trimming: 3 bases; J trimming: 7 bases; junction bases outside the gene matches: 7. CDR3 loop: CASSFSGGGSGYTF. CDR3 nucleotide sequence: TGTGCCAGCAGTTTTTCAGGGGGCGGAAGTGGCTACACCTTC.

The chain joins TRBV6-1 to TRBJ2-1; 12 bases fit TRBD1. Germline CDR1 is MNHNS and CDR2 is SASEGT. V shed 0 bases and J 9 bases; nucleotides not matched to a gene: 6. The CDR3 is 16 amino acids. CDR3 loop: CASSEAGDRGQVEQFF. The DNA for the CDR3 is TGTGCCAGCAGTGAAGCGGGGGACAGGGGGCAGGTTGAGCAGTTCTTC.

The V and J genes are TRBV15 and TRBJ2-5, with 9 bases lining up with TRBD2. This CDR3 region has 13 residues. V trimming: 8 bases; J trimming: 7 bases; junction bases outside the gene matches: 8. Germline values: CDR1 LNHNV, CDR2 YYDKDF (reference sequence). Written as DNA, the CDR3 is TGTGCCACCTCGACTAGCGGCCCCAGGACCCAGTACTTC. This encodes CATSTSGPRTQYF.

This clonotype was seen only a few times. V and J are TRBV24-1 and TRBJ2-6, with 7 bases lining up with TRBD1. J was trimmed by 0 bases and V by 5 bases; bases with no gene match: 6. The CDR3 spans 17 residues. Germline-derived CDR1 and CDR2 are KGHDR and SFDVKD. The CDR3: CATSVGQAHSGANVLTF. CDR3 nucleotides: TGTGCCACCAGTGTCGGACAGGCCCACTCTGGGGCCAACGTCCTGACTTTC.

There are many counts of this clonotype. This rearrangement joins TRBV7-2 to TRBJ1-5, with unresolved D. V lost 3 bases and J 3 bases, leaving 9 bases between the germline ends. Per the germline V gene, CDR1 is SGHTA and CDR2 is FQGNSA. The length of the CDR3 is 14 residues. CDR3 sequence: CASSFGGTNQPQHF. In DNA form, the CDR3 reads TGTGCCAGCAGCTTCGGCGGAACCAATCAGCCCCAGCATTTT. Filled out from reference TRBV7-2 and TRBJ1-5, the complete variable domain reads GAGVSQSPSNKVTEKGKDVELRCDPISGHTALYWYRQSLGQGLEFLIYFQGNSAPDKSGLPSDRFSAERTGGSVSTLTIQRTQQEDSAVYLCASSFGGTNQPQHFGDGTRLSIL.

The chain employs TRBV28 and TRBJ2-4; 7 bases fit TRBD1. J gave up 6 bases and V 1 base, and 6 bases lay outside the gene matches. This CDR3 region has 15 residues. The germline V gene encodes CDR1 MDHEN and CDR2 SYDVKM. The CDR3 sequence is CASSLFGAGGNIQYF. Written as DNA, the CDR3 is TGTGCCAGCAGTTTATTTGGGGCAGGGGGAAACATTCAGTACTTC.

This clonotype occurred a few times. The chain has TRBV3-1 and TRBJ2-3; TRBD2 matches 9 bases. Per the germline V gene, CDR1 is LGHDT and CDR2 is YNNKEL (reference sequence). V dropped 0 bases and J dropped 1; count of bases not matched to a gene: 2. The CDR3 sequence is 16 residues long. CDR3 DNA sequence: TGTGCCAGCAGCCAAGAAAAGCGGGGGGGCACAGATACGCAGTATTTT. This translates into CASSQEKRGGTDTQYF.

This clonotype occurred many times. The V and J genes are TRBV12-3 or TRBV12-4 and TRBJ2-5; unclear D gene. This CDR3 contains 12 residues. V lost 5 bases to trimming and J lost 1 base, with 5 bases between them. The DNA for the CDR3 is TGTGCCAGCAGTCTAAGCCAAGAGACCCAGTACTTC. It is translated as CASSLSQETQYF.

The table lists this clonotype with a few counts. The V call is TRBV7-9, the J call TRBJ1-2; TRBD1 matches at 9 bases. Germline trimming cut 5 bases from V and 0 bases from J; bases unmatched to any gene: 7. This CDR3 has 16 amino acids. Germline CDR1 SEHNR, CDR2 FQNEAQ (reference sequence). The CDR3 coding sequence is TGTGCCAGCAGCCCTACTTGGGACAGGGCTAACTATGGCTACACCTTC. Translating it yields CASSPTWDRANYGYTF.

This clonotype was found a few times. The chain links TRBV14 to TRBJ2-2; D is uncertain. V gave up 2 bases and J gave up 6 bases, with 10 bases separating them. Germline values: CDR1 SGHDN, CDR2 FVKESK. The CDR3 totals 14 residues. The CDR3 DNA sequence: TGTGCCAGCAGCCAATGGGGTCCCCCCGGGGAGCTGTTTTTT. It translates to CASSQWGPPGELFF.

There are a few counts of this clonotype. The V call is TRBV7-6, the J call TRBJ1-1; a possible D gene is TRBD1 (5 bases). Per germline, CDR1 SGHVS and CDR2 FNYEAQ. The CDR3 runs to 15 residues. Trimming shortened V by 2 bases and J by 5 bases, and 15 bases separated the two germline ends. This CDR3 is CASSLLTGAGTEAFF. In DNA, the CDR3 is TGTGCCAGCAGCTTATTGACTGGGGCCGGGACTGAAGCTTTCTTT. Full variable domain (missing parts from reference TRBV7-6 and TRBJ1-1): GAGVSQSPRYKVTKRGQDVALRCDPISGHVSLYWYRQALGQGPEFLTYFNYEAQQDKSGLPNDRFSAERPEGSISTLTIQRTEQRDSAMYRCASSLLTGAGTEAFFGQGTRLTVV.

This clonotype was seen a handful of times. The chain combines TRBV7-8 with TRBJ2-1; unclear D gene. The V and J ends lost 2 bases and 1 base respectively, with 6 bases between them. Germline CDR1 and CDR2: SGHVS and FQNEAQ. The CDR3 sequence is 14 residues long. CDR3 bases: TGTGCCAGCAGCTTAACGACATCCTACAATGAGCAGTTCTTC. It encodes CASSLTTSYNEQFF.

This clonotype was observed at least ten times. The CDR3 loop reads CASSLVVLGGAEAFF. CDR3 DNA: TGTGCCAGCAGTTTAGTAGTCTTGGGGGGGGCTGAAGCTTTCTTT. V and J are TRBV12-3 or TRBV12-4 and TRBJ1-1; tentatively, D is TRBD1 (5 bases). Deletions cut 1 base from V and 6 bases from J, with 15 bases between. The CDR3 spans 15 residues.

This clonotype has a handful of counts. The CDR3: CATSTTQYF. CDR3 nucleotide sequence: TGTGCCACTTCGACAACGCAGTATTTT. This sequence joins TRBV6-1 and TRBJ2-3; D is ambiguous. Trimming cost V 10 bases and J 9 bases, with 8 bases left between them. CDR3 size: 9 residues. CDR1 and CDR2 from the germline V gene are MNHNS and SASEGT.

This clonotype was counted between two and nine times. CDR3 in DNA: TGCAGTGCTAGAGATCGGGCGGCAGGGTCATACAATGAGCAGTTCTTC. This codes for CSARDRAAGSYNEQFF. The V and J genes are TRBV20-1 and TRBJ2-1; tentative D call: TRBD1 (5 bases). Germline V gives CDR1 DFQATT, CDR2 SNEGSKA (reference sequence). The CDR3 is 16 amino acids. With 0 bases removed from V and 4 bases from J, the gap between germline ends came to 16 bases.

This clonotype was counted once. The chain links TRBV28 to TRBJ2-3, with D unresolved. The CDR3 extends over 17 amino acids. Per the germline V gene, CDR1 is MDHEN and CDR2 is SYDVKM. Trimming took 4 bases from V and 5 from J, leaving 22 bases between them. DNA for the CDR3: TGTGCCAGCAGTTCGCCGCGGAATCCGGCAGGCCAAGATACGCAGTATTTT. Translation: CASSSPRNPAGQDTQYF. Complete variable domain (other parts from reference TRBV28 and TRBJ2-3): DVKVTQSSRYLVKRTGEKVFLECVQDMDHENMFWYRQDPGLGLRLIYFSYDVKMKEKGDIPEGYSVSREKKERFSLILESASTNQTSMYLCASSSPRNPAGQDTQYFGPGTRLTVL.

This chain's CDR3 is CSASPQGEAFF. In DNA form, the CDR3 reads TGCAGTGCCTCACCGCAGGGTGAAGCTTTCTTT. The chain combines TRBV20-1 with TRBJ1-1; tentative D call: TRBD1 (5 bases). V was pared by 6 bases and J by 7 bases, with 12 bases between. Germline CDR1 is DFQATT and CDR2 is SNEGSKA (reference sequence). The CDR3 loop spans 11 amino acids.

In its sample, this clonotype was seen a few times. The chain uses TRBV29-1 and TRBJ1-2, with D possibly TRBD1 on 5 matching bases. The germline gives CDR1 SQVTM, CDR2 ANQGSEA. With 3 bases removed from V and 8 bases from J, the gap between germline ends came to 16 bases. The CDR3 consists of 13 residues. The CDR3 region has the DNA TGCAGCGTTGAGACGGGGGACTGGGGAGGCTACACCTTC. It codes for CSVETGDWGGYTF.

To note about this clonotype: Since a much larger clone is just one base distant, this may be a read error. This chain's CDR3 is CASGSTEDRGGDEQFF. The CDR3 DNA reads TGTGCCAGCGGATCAACGGAGGACAGGGGAGGCGATGAGCAGTTCTTC. J is TRBJ2-1 and V is TRBV7-8; TRBD1 agrees at 9 bases. CDR3 length: 16 amino acids. Germline V gene lookup returns CDR1 SGHVS and CDR2 FQNEAQ. V lost 8 bases, J lost 8 bases, and 16 bases stayed unmatched.

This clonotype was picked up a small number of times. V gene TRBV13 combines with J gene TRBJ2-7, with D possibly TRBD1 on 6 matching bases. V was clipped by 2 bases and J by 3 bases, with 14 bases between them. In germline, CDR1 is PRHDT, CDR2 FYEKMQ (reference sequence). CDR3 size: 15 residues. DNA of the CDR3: TGTGCCAGCAGCTTACGCAGGGGCGGCTTCTACGAGCAGTACTTC. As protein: CASSLRRGGFYEQYF.

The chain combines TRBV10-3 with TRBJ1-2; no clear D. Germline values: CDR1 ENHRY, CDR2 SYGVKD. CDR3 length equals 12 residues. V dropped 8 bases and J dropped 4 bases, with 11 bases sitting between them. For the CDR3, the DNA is TGTGCCATCCCCCAGGAGGGCTATGGCTACACCTTC. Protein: CAIPQEGYGYTF.

In DNA form, the CDR3 reads TGTGCCAGCAGCCTACTAGCGGGGGTGCTCAGCCAAGAGACCCAGTACTTC. It translates to CASSLLAGVLSQETQYF. The rearrangement links TRBV7-6 to TRBJ2-5; 11 bases map to TRBD2. J was trimmed by 1 base and V by 5 bases; bases with no gene match: 9. The germline CDR1 and CDR2 sequences are SGHVS and FNYEAQ. The CDR3 length is 17 residues.

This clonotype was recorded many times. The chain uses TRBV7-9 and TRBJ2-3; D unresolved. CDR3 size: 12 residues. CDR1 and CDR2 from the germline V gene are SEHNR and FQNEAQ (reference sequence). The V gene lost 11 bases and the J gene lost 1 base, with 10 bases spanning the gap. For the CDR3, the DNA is TGTGCCTTGGGTCACCGCACAGATACGCAGTATTTT. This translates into CALGHRTDTQYF.

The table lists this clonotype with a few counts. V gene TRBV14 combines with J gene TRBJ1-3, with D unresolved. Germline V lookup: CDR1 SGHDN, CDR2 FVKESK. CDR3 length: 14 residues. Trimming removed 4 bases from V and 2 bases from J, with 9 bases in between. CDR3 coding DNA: TGTGCCAGCAGCCTCAGCGTCCCTGGAAACACCATATATTTT. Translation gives CASSLSVPGNTIYF. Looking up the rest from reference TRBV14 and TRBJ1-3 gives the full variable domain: EAGVTQFPSHSVIEKGQTVTLRCDPISGHDNLYWYRRVMGKEIKFLLHFVKESKQDESGMPNNRFLAERTGGTYSTLKVQPAELEDSGVYFCASSLSVPGNTIYFGEGSWLTVV.